This TCR beta chain came from a study of blood T cell repertoires in COVID-19. At the level of the study: Both acute and convalescent COVID-19 samples were obtained from the United States, Italy and Spain. T cells, B-cell-depleted T cells, or PBMCs provided the cDNA or gDNA that served as material.

This clone was seen a single time. This CDR3 contains 14 residues. CDR1 and CDR2 from the germline V gene are SGHNT and YYREEE (reference sequence). The V end lost 2 bases, the J end lost 6 bases, and 12 bases lay between the germline ends. In the original analysis: Estimation of nucleated cell counts was performed using reference gene primer amplification. Measured with immunoSEQ multiplex PCR; TCRdb has only the in-frame clones, and not every one. The DNA gave D and trimming, while V, J and clone size come from that table. The sample comprises 250,000 to 300,000 clones, approximately 85% of which are singletons, and 4% to 6% rests with the top ten.

The source material was peripheral blood. The chain uses TRBV5-4 and TRBJ2-1; a possible D gene is TRBD2 (5 bases). This TCR was recovered from a man over 45 with active or convalescent COVID-19. CDR3 amino acids: CASSFYGLFNEQFF. CDR3 nucleotides: TGTGCCAGCAGCTTCTACGGACTCTTCAATGAGCAGTTCTTC.